The 25 T cell receptor beta chains below come from one sample, sequenced in a study of PD-L1 blockade in urothelial cancer. The method was immunoSEQ multiplex PCR; TCRdb's version includes in-frame clones alone and lacks a portion of them. The data hold under 45,000 clones, with 82% observed a single time. The sample was PBMCs, taken around atezolizumab (anti-PD-L1) treatment. These TCRs come from a man in his 60s with urothelial cancer.

This clone was detected a few times. The chain joins TRBV6-1 to TRBJ1-6; possibly TRBD1 for D (6 bases). V dropped 3 bases and J dropped 6 bases, with 12 bases sitting between them. The CDR3 contains 15 residues. The germline V gene encodes CDR1 MNHNS and CDR2 SASEGT. For the CDR3, the DNA is TGTGCCAGCAGTGAGCTACAGGGTGTTAATTCACCCCTCCACTTT. It codes for CASSELQGVNSPLHF.

V gene TRBV27 combines with J gene TRBJ1-1; D gene unclear. V was pared by 7 bases and J by 3 bases, with 15 bases between. CDR3 length: 14 residues. Germline CDR1 MNHEY, CDR2 SMNVEV (reference sequence). The CDR3 nucleotides read TGTGCCAGCACCTTGGGGTACGGGGACACTGAAGCTTTCTTT. This gives the protein CASTLGYGDTEAFF.

The CDR3 loop reads CASTLLGVDTEAFF. CDR3 coding DNA: TGTGCCAGCACCTTACTCGGGGTGGACACTGAAGCTTTCTTT. This chain uses TRBV6-1 with TRBJ1-1, with D unresolved. The CDR3 is 14 amino acids. Germline-derived CDR1 and CDR2 are MNHNS and SASEGT. The V and J ends lost 7 bases and 3 bases respectively, with 15 bases between them.

This chain links TRBV6-1 with TRBJ1-5; 7 bases map to TRBD1. There are 15 residues in the CDR3. V shed 8 bases and J 1 base; nucleotides not matched to a gene: 8. CDR1 MNHNS and CDR2 SASEGT come from the germline V gene. CDR3 in DNA: TGTGCCAGCTCACGACAGGGTGTAAGCAATCAGCCCCAGCATTTT. This sequence encodes CASSRQGVSNQPQHF.

The rearrangement links TRBV25-1 to TRBJ2-3, with TRBD2 matching over 7 bases. V dropped 2 bases and J dropped 5; count of bases not matched to a gene: 10. Germline assignment: CDR1 MGHDK and CDR2 SYGVNS. The CDR3 is made up of 16 amino acids. In DNA, the CDR3 is TGTGCCAGCAGTGAAGGTCGGCGGGGGAGTATAGATACGCAGTATTTT. This translates into CASSEGRRGSIDTQYF.

V and J are TRBV27 and TRBJ1-1, with TRBD1 matching over 10 bases. The length of the CDR3 is 15 residues. Germline CDR1 reads MNHEY; CDR2 reads SMNVEV (reference sequence). V lost 3 bases and J lost 4; bases outside the gene matches: 5. CDR3 coding DNA: TGTGCCAGCAGTTTGACAGGGGGCTTTGCCACTGAAGCTTTCTTT. This gives the protein CASSLTGGFATEAFF.

The rearrangement uses TRBV28 and TRBJ1-2; TRBD1 is a possible D gene (5 bases). Germline CDR1 MDHEN, CDR2 SYDVKM. The germline V and J ends were trimmed by 3 bases and 4 bases, with 12 bases remaining between them. The CDR3 extends over 14 amino acids. The DNA for the CDR3 is TGTGCCAGCAGTTTCGACAGTCAAGCCTATGGCTACACCTTC. This gives the protein CASSFDSQAYGYTF.

This clone was observed a handful of times. The CDR3 loop reads CASRKNGGTDTQYF. CDR3 DNA sequence: TGTGCCAGCAGAAAGAACGGGGGCACAGATACGCAGTATTTT. This sequence joins TRBV28 and TRBJ2-3; TRBD2 might be the D (5 bases). With 6 bases removed from V and 1 base from J, the gap between germline ends came to 11 bases. The CDR3 contains 14 residues. In germline, CDR1 is MDHEN, CDR2 SYDVKM.

CDR3 amino acids: CASLNAERRMGETQYF. The CDR3 bases are TGTGCCAGCCTAAATGCAGAACGGAGGATGGGAGAGACCCAGTACTTC. The gene calls are TRBV7-6 and TRBJ2-5, with D perhaps matching TRBD2 (5 bases). Germline V gene lookup returns CDR1 SGHVS and CDR2 FNYEAQ. The V end was cut by 8 bases, the J end by 4 bases, with 23 bases between. The CDR3 is 16 amino acids.

This chain connects TRBV10-3 to TRBJ1-6; 8 nucleotides line up with TRBD1. There are 14 residues in the CDR3. The V gene's germline CDR1 is ENHRY and CDR2 SYGVKD. The V and J ends lost 2 bases and 7 bases, in that order; junction bases with no gene match: 1. CDR3 protein: CAISERTGNSPLHF. The CDR3 DNA is TGTGCCATCAGTGAGAGGACAGGGAATTCACCCCTCCACTTT.

V and J are TRBV27 and TRBJ2-3; no definite D call. The CDR3 totals 15 residues. V was pared by 8 bases and J by 0 bases, with 15 bases between. Germline CDR1 and CDR2: MNHEY and SMNVEV (reference sequence). This CDR3 is CASFPLTSSTDTQYF. Written as DNA, the CDR3 is TGTGCCAGCTTCCCCCTTACTTCTAGCACAGATACGCAGTATTTT.

This chain joins TRBV9 and TRBJ2-1; 8 positions agree with TRBD2. V was pared by 4 bases and J by 5 bases, with 8 bases of the junction left unmatched. CDR3 length: 15 amino acids. CDR1 and CDR2 from the germline V gene are SGDLS and YYNGEE. CDR3 DNA: TGTGCCAGCAGCCCCTCGGGGGGGTTCGACAATGAGCAGTTCTTC. Encoded protein: CASSPSGGFDNEQFF.

The chain uses TRBV5-1 and TRBJ2-3; 15 nucleotides line up with TRBD2. V was clipped by 4 bases and J by 4 bases; unmatched bases: 10. The CDR3 is 18 amino acids. From germline, CDR1 is SGHRS and CDR2 YFSETQ. CDR3 nucleotide sequence: TGCGCCAGCAGCCCCTCGCGGACTAGCGGGGGGGCATCAGATACGCAGTATTTT. Protein: CASSPSRTSGGASDTQYF.

This chain connects TRBV6-1 to TRBJ2-7; possible D gene TRBD1, 5 bases. In germline, CDR1 is MNHNS, CDR2 SASEGT. The V end was cut by 2 bases, the J end by 4 bases, with 15 bases between. The CDR3 sequence is 15 residues long. The CDR3 is CASSESFTGQYEQYF. CDR3 nucleotides: TGTGCCAGCAGTGAAAGCTTTACAGGACAATACGAGCAGTACTTC.

This clone was recorded once. The genes are TRBV10-1 and TRBJ2-2; D gene unclear. V was shortened by 6 bases and J by 6 bases, with 11 bases between the two germline ends. CDR1 and CDR2 (germline): WNHNN, SYGVQD (reference sequence). This CDR3 spans 13 amino acids. The CDR3 here is CASSPSEAGELFF. The CDR3 nucleotides read TGCGCCAGCAGCCCCTCCGAGGCCGGGGAGCTGTTTTTT.

The chain recombines TRBV4-1 with TRBJ2-7; TRBD1 agrees at 10 bases. The CDR3 totals 14 residues. From germline, CDR1 is MGHRA and CDR2 YSYEKL. V lost 4 bases to trimming and J lost 3 bases; unmatched junction nucleotides: 3. CDR3 residues: CASSLGQGDYEQYF. CDR3 sequence (DNA): TGCGCCAGCAGCCTCGGACAGGGGGACTACGAGCAGTACTTC.

The rearrangement links TRBV7-2 to TRBJ1-6, with 8 nucleotides matching TRBD1. Germline V gene sequence: CDR1 SGHTA, CDR2 FQGNSA. This CDR3 has 15 residues. Trimming took 4 bases from V and 8 from J; bases not matched to a gene: 7. The CDR3 spells CASSYRTGPDSPLHF. The CDR3 bases are TGTGCCAGCAGCTACCGGACAGGGCCGGATTCACCCCTCCACTTT.

This clone is medium-sized within its sample. The genes are TRBV4-1 and TRBJ1-4, with TRBD1 identical over 7 bases. V shed 10 bases, J shed 4 bases, and the junction held 6 bases outside the gene matches. The CDR3 has 13 amino acids. The germline CDR1 and CDR2 sequences are MGHRA and YSYEKL. CDR3 nucleotides: TGCGCCACCCAGGGGGATGGTAATGAAAAACTGTTTTTT. Amino acids: CATQGDGNEKLFF.

The V gene is TRBV19, the J gene TRBJ2-1, with a weak D call TRBD1 (5 bases). CDR3 length: 16 residues. CDR1 and CDR2 from the germline V gene are LNHDA and SQIVND (reference sequence). Trimming removed 5 bases from V and 1 base from J, with 15 bases in between. The CDR3 sequence is CASSESAGASYNEQFF. The CDR3 DNA reads as TGTGCCAGTAGTGAATCAGCTGGGGCGTCCTACAATGAGCAGTTCTTC.

This clone appeared a few times. The rearrangement joins TRBV27 to TRBJ2-7, with TRBD1 matching over 7 bases. V was clipped by 6 bases and J by 0 bases; unmatched bases: 5. This CDR3 spans 14 amino acids. Per the germline V gene, CDR1 is MNHEY and CDR2 is SMNVEV (reference sequence). The CDR3 loop reads CASSSTGNSYEQYF. CDR3 DNA sequence: TGTGCCAGCAGCTCGACAGGGAACTCCTACGAGCAGTACTTC.

The CDR3 nucleotides are TGTGCCAGCCACAGATTGAGCTCCTACAATGAGCAGTTCTTC. Protein: CASHRLSSYNEQFF. The V and J genes are TRBV2 and TRBJ2-1; D gene uncertain. The CDR3 runs to 14 residues. In germline, CDR1 is SNHLY, CDR2 FYNNEI. V lost 8 bases and J lost 0, with 11 bases in between.

This clone was counted once. The genes are TRBV29-1 and TRBJ2-7; weak D call: TRBD1 (6 bases). Germline V lookup: CDR1 SQVTM, CDR2 ANQGSEA. The CDR3 runs 13 residues. V lost 4 bases and J lost 3, with 13 bases in between. The CDR3 here is CSVVGQGIYEQYF. The DNA for the CDR3 is TGCAGCGTTGTAGGGCAGGGGATCTACGAGCAGTACTTC.

This chain links TRBV5-1 with TRBJ1-1; possibly TRBD1 for D (6 bases). The CDR3 runs 13 residues. Germline CDR1 SGHRS, CDR2 YFSETQ. V lost 2 bases and J 6 bases, leaving 11 bases between the germline ends. CDR3 sequence: CASSLQGYAEAFF. The DNA for the CDR3 is TGCGCCAGCAGCTTACAGGGATACGCTGAAGCTTTCTTT.

This chain connects TRBV6-8 to TRBJ2-7; 8 bases map to TRBD1. The CDR3 is 13 amino acids. CDR1 is MNHGY and CDR2 is SAAAGT in the germline V gene. The CDR3 DNA follows: TGTGTTAGCAGGCAGGGGGCGGCATACGAGCAGTACTTC. This encodes CVSRQGAAYEQYF.

V and J are TRBV7-9 and TRBJ1-2; 9 nucleotides agree with TRBD1. The CDR3 contains 12 residues. J was trimmed by 7 bases and V by 4 bases; bases with no gene match: 1. Germline V gene sequence: CDR1 SEHNR, CDR2 FQNEAQ (reference sequence). CDR3 amino acids: CASSSDRGGYTF. In DNA form, the CDR3 reads TGTGCCAGCAGCTCGGACAGGGGTGGCTACACCTTC.